What follows are 17 T cell receptor beta chains derived from one specimen sequenced in a study of shared clonotypes between healthy human individuals (dated by TCRdb to 2018 to 2020). The library was generated by the immunoSEQ multiplex PCR assay. Drawn from immuneACCESS, this table holds only the in-frame rearrangements with V and J called that TCRdb kept. Clones are partly lost; checked studies trace under half to an unresolved V gene and leave the rest unexplained. The table for this sample lists roughly 2,000,000 clones; just under 95% of them were counted only once. The leading ten clones occupy under 1.5% of the sample. For the CD8 naive samples, CD45RO-negative cells were positively selected for CCR7, yielding a CD45RA+CCR7+ population from which TemRA cells were excluded. Material: naive CD8+ T cells sorted from blood. According to the study, the label for this sample's cell subset or site signals: CD45RA+CCR7+. The receptor source for this set is a man between 18 and 29 years old in good health.

The chain combines TRBV14 with TRBJ2-1; 9 nucleotides line up with TRBD2. The CDR3 covers 16 residues. Germline loops: CDR1 SGHDN, CDR2 FVKESK. V gave up 4 bases and J gave up 4 bases; unmatched junction bases: 8. The CDR3 spells CASSPIAGELYNEQFF. DNA for the CDR3: TGTGCCAGCAGCCCTATAGCGGGGGAATTATACAATGAGCAGTTCTTC.

The V gene is TRBV7-9, the J gene TRBJ2-7, with 10 bases fitting TRBD1. The junction had 11 bases not matched to a gene; V was cut back by 6 bases and J by 6 bases. There are 15 residues in the CDR3. CDR1 is SEHNR, CDR2 FQNEAQ, per germline (reference sequence). The CDR3 nucleotides read TGTGCCAGCAGTACGACCGGGACAGGGGAACGCGAGCAGTACTTC. It translates to CASSTTGTGEREQYF.

Comments on this clone: The sample holds other DNA sequences that translate to the same CDR3. This chain links TRBV28 with TRBJ2-1; 10 bases align to TRBD1. V gave up 6 bases and J gave up 7 bases; unmatched junction bases: 6. The CDR3 extends over 14 amino acids. Germline CDR1 and CDR2: MDHEN and SYDVKM. For the CDR3, the DNA is TGTGCCAGCAGCAGGACAGGGGGTAGTAATGAGCAGTTCTTC. This translates into CASSRTGGSNEQFF.

The V and J genes are TRBV7-8 and TRBJ2-7, with D hard to call. Germline V gene lookup returns CDR1 SGHVS and CDR2 FQNEAQ. The CDR3 sequence is 12 residues long. Trimming left V 4 bases short and J 4 bases short, with 8 bases between. CDR3 sequence reads: CASSSVGYEQYF. CDR3 in DNA: TGTGCCAGCAGCTCCGTGGGGTACGAGCAGTACTTC. The whole variable domain, filled in from reference TRBV7-8 and TRBJ2-7, reads GAGVSQSPRYKVAKRGQDVALRCDPISGHVSLFWYQQALGQGPEFLTYFQNEAQLDKSGLPSDRFFAERPEGSVSTLKIQRTQQEDSAVYLCASSSVGYEQYFGPGTRLTVT.

This chain uses TRBV11-3 with TRBJ2-3, with 10 bases fitting TRBD1. From germline, CDR1 is SGHNT and CDR2 YENEEA. CDR3 length: 15 residues. V shed 5 bases and J 1 base; nucleotides not matched to a gene: 3. CDR3 residues: CASSLGTGGTDTQYF. DNA for the CDR3: TGTGCCAGCAGCCTCGGGACAGGGGGCACAGATACGCAGTATTTT.

The chain recombines TRBV9 with TRBJ2-1; the D gene is possibly TRBD1 (6 bases). Germline CDR1 reads SGDLS; CDR2 reads YYNGEE. V was pared by 3 bases and J by 2 bases, with 12 bases between. The CDR3 covers 15 residues. CDR3 bases: TGTGCCAGCAGCGAAGGCACAGGGCCCTACAATGAGCAGTTCTTC. Encoded protein: CASSEGTGPYNEQFF.

Concerning this clone itself: The same CDR3 arises from other DNA sequences in this sample as well. The chain couples TRBV6-5 to TRBJ2-7; D unresolved. CDR1 MNHEY and CDR2 SVGAGI come from the germline V gene. The V end lost 3 bases, the J end lost 0 bases, and 9 bases lay between the germline ends. This CDR3 region has 14 residues. Here the CDR3 reads CASSYSTPSYEQYF. The CDR3 DNA follows: TGTGCCAGCAGTTATTCGACTCCCTCCTACGAGCAGTACTTC.

This chain uses TRBV5-1 with TRBJ2-1; D ambiguous. Deletions cut 0 bases from V and 4 bases from J, with 20 bases between. Per germline, CDR1 SGHRS and CDR2 YFSETQ. The CDR3 has 18 amino acids. The chain's CDR3 is CASSLDLTPLNTYNEQFF. CDR3 nucleotides: TGCGCCAGCAGCTTGGATTTGACTCCGCTTAATACATACAATGAGCAGTTCTTC.

The V gene is TRBV30, the J gene TRBJ2-5, with 10 bases that match TRBD2. This CDR3 region has 12 residues. With 5 bases clipped from V and 5 bases from J, the junction kept 2 bases outside the gene matches. Germline lookup yields CDR1 GTSNPN and CDR2 SVGIG (reference sequence). This CDR3 is CAWETSGETQYF. The CDR3 DNA is TGTGCCTGGGAGACTAGCGGGGAGACCCAGTACTTC.

This chain uses TRBV2 with TRBJ2-5; TRBD1 aligns across 7 bases. The germline gives CDR1 SNHLY, CDR2 FYNNEI. This CDR3 comprises 15 residues. J was trimmed by 4 bases and V by 6 bases; bases with no gene match: 11. The CDR3 DNA reads as TGTGCCAGCAGCGCGATGACAGGGCTAGGAGAGACCCAGTACTTC. Its protein product is CASSAMTGLGETQYF.

The chain is built from TRBV4-3 and TRBJ1-3; D is uncertain. CDR3 size: 16 residues. CDR1 and CDR2 from the germline V gene are LGHNA and YSLEER. V was cut by 0 bases and J by 5 bases, with 14 bases left in between. The CDR3 nucleotides are TGCGCCAGCAGCCAAGAGCGTTGGGCCCCCCGAAACACCATATATTTT. Translation: CASSQERWAPRNTIYF.

A single count supports this clone. V and J are TRBV6-1 and TRBJ2-1, with TRBD2 matching 8 bases. V trimming: 2 bases; J trimming: 8 bases; junction bases outside the gene matches: 14. The CDR3 spans 17 residues. CDR1 is MNHNS and CDR2 is SASEGT in the germline V gene. The DNA of the CDR3 is TGTGCCAGCAGTGAAAATCTCAAAGGACTAGCTCTCGATGAGCAGTTCTTC. Amino acid sequence: CASSENLKGLALDEQFF.

The chain carries TRBV7-6 and TRBJ2-7; TRBD1 matches at 7 bases. There are 14 residues in the CDR3. CDR1 and CDR2 from the germline V gene are SGHVS and FNYEAQ. The V segment lost 3 bases and the J segment 2 bases; nucleotides outside the gene matches: 4. CDR3 coding DNA: TGTGCCAGCAGCTTGGGACAGAACCCCTACGAGCAGTACTTC. This codes for CASSLGQNPYEQYF.

The V call is TRBV27, the J call TRBJ1-6; tentative D call: TRBD1 (6 bases). Germline CDR1 reads MNHEY; CDR2 reads SMNVEV (reference sequence). The CDR3 contains 16 residues. V lost 2 bases and J 7 bases, leaving 15 bases between the germline ends. This CDR3 is CASSLPRVQGNSPLHF. Here the CDR3 DNA reads TGTGCCAGCAGTTTACCCCGAGTGCAGGGGAATTCACCCCTCCACTTT.

This clone was counted once. The chain joins TRBV29-1 to TRBJ2-7; perhaps TRBD1 as D (5 bases). This CDR3 contains 13 residues. V lost 6 bases, J lost 3 bases, and 15 bases lay in between. Per germline, CDR1 SQVTM and CDR2 ANQGSEA. The CDR3 DNA follows: TGCAGCGTCTCCCCACGCAGGGACTACGAGCAGTACTTC. It encodes CSVSPRRDYEQYF.

CDR3 amino acids: CASKVNEVGYGYTF. The CDR3 DNA reads as TGTGCCAGCAAAGTCAATGAGGTCGGCTATGGCTACACCTTC. V usage is TRBV6-1 and J usage is TRBJ1-2; D is unresolved. Trimming pared 7 bases from V and 4 bases from J, leaving 16 bases between. CDR1 is MNHNS and CDR2 is SASEGT in the germline V gene. This CDR3 spans 14 amino acids.

The V call is TRBV29-1, the J call TRBJ2-5; 11 nucleotides align to TRBD2. CDR1 is SQVTM and CDR2 is ANQGSEA in the germline V gene. The V gene end was trimmed by 7 bases and the J gene end by 5 bases; junction bases not matched to a gene: 3. The length of the CDR3 is 12 residues. For the CDR3, the DNA is TGCAGCGCATTAGCGGGGGGGGAGACCCAGTACTTC. It specifies CSALAGGETQYF.